This T cell receptor (beta chain) is from a study of T cell responses to AZD1222 COVID-19 vaccine. CDR3 length equals 15 residues. Unmatched junction bases numbered 4, after V lost 0 bases and J lost 5 bases. The germline V gene has CDR1 MNHNS and CDR2 SASEGT. Study-level findings and limits: The donor group comprised mostly white British people and more females; the analysis possibly underestimated clonal diversity.

The table came from immunoSEQ multiplex PCR; TCRdb's copy has only in-frame clones and leaves some out. The repertoire holds some 110,000 clones, with around nine tenths as singletons. This clone was observed once. Its antigen is unknown. The sequence derives from an adult who received the MenACWY meningococcal vaccine as a control. The source material was peripheral blood, sampled 28 days after the second dose of the MenACWY control vaccine. The genes are TRBV6-1 and TRBJ1-1, with TRBD1 identical over 9 bases. The DNA for the CDR3 is TGTGCCAGCAGTGAAGCAGAGACAGGGGGAACTGAAGCTTTCTTT. Its translation is CASSEAETGGTEAFF.